The next 26 T cell receptor beta chains were all read from a single sample in a study of T cell repertoires in cytomegalovirus infection. TCRdb reprocessed the reads via MiXCR and lists one record per CDR3 protein. The table lists around 270,000 distinct CDR3 sequences, 9.1% of them singletons, with over 13% in the top ten. Sequencing was performed on PBMCs. All receptors derive from a human donor in good health (CMV status not recorded). Some clones in this sample may be carry-over from other donors' samples.

This clonotype was counted at least ten times. The chain uses TRBV6-6 and TRBJ2-1; D gene uncertain. The CDR3 is 13 amino acids. Looked up from germline, CDR1 is MNHNY and CDR2 is SVGAGI (reference sequence). V lost 0 bases to trimming and J lost 7 bases, with 7 bases between them. As DNA, the CDR3 is TGTGCCAGCAGTTACTCGCAGAGGAATGAGCAGTTCTTC. As protein: CASSYSQRNEQFF.

This clonotype was observed at least ten times. This chain joins TRBV7-9 and TRBJ1-3; no clear D. Germline V gene lookup returns CDR1 SEHNR and CDR2 FQNEAQ (reference sequence). The CDR3 runs 16 residues. Deletions cut 4 bases from V and 0 bases from J, with 13 bases between. CDR3 in amino acids: CASSSRRKSSGNTIYF. The CDR3 DNA reads TGTGCCAGCAGCTCCCGGAGGAAGAGCTCTGGAAACACCATATATTTT.

V gene TRBV20-1 combines with J gene TRBJ2-1; 7 bases agree with TRBD2. The CDR3 sequence is 14 residues long. Germline CDR1 reads DFQATT; CDR2 reads SNEGSKA (reference sequence). V shed 3 bases, J shed 6 bases, and the junction held 8 bases outside the gene matches. The CDR3 loop is CSARPRERANEQFF. The DNA of the CDR3 is TGCAGTGCTAGGCCGCGGGAGAGGGCCAATGAGCAGTTCTTC.

This chain uses TRBV7-9 with TRBJ1-2; weak D call: TRBD1 (5 bases). The CDR3 spans 14 residues. Trimming took 2 bases from V and 6 from J, leaving 13 bases between them. In germline, CDR1 is SEHNR, CDR2 FQNEAQ (reference sequence). CDR3 protein: CASSLSGRVDGYTF. The CDR3 DNA is TGTGCCAGCAGCTTATCTGGCAGGGTCGATGGCTACACCTTC.

This clonotype was counted at least ten times. The chain uses TRBV6-2 or TRBV6-3 and TRBJ2-6; no clear D gene. The germline V gene has CDR1 MNHEY and CDR2 SVGEGT. CDR3 length equals 16 residues. Trimming stripped 6 bases from V and 2 bases from J, with 14 bases between. Here the CDR3 reads CASRPTEQPGANVLTF. CDR3 sequence (DNA): TGTGCCAGCAGGCCTACTGAACAGCCTGGGGCCAACGTCCTGACTTTC.

In its sample, this clonotype was seen many times. The chain employs TRBV7-4 and TRBJ1-3; D ambiguous. The CDR3 totals 13 residues. The germline CDR1 and CDR2 sequences are SGHVT and SQSDAQ. Trimming took 2 bases from V and 7 from J, leaving 9 bases between them. This CDR3 is CASSLRRANTIYF. The CDR3 DNA follows: TGTGCCAGCAGCTTAAGGCGGGCGAACACCATATATTTT.

This clonotype has a count of ten or more. This chain uses TRBV7-2 with TRBJ2-1; possibly TRBD1 for D (5 bases). Germline V gene lookup returns CDR1 SGHTA and CDR2 FQGNSA. CDR3 length: 16 residues. V was shortened by 1 base and J by 9 bases, with 19 bases between the two germline ends. The CDR3 bases are TGTGCCAGCAGCTTAGGGGGCAGGACGCGTGGTGGTGAGCAGTTCTTC. Encoded protein: CASSLGGRTRGGEQFF.

The chain combines TRBV20-1 with TRBJ2-3, with TRBD1 as a possible D gene (6 bases). CDR3 length equals 17 residues. Germline CDR1 reads DFQATT; CDR2 reads SNEGSKA (reference sequence). Trimming shortened V by 3 bases and J by 2 bases, and 21 bases separated the two germline ends. CDR3 residues: CSASMGAQRALTDTQYF. The CDR3, as DNA: TGCAGTGCTAGTATGGGGGCCCAGCGCGCCCTCACAGATACGCAGTATTTT.

At least ten counts were recorded for this clonotype. This chain links TRBV7-2 with TRBJ2-6, with D perhaps matching TRBD2 (5 bases). The CDR3 totals 15 residues. CDR1 and CDR2 from the germline V gene are SGHTA and FQGNSA. Trimming cost V 7 bases and J 2 bases, with 12 bases left between them. The CDR3 DNA reads TGTGCCAGCATCATCGACGGGGCTGGGGCCAACGTCCTGACTTTC. This translates into CASIIDGAGANVLTF.

The CDR3 sequence: CASSPDASYEQYF. DNA of the CDR3: TGTGCCAGCAGTCCGGACGCCTCCTACGAGCAGTACTTC. The chain has TRBV5-6 and TRBJ2-7; D remains unclear. Trimming took 5 bases from V and 0 from J, leaving 9 bases between them. The germline CDR1 and CDR2 sequences are SGHDT and YYEEEE. This CDR3 spans 13 amino acids.

About this clonotype: One base away lies a much larger clone, so this may be a sequencing read error. This chain uses TRBV11-3 with TRBJ2-3, with 9 bases lining up with TRBD1. Germline V gene data show CDR1 as SGHNT and CDR2 as YENEEA. The CDR3 loop spans 14 amino acids. The CDR3 loop reads CANSPGTGSDTQYF. The CDR3, as DNA: TGTGCCAACAGCCCCGGGACAGGGTCAGATACGCAGTATTTT.

This clonotype was counted many times. The J gene is TRBJ1-3, the V gene TRBV7-2, with TRBD1 matching 7 bases. The germline CDR1 and CDR2 sequences are SGHTA and FQGNSA. Losses at the gene ends were 4 bases for V and 8 bases for J; bases not matched to a gene: 8. This CDR3 comprises 14 residues. CDR3 nucleotide sequence: TGTGCCAGCAGCTCGGGCGGGCAGGGGGACACCATATATTTT. It yields the protein CASSSGGQGDTIYF.

This clonotype was seen many times. This chain uses TRBV7-2 with TRBJ1-4, with a possible D match to TRBD1 (5 bases). Looked up from germline, CDR1 is SGHTA and CDR2 is FQGNSA. The CDR3 runs to 15 residues. V was trimmed by 6 bases and J by 8 bases, leaving 19 bases between them. Here the CDR3 reads CASSWPDAGGEKLFF. CDR3 DNA: TGTGCCAGCAGTTGGCCGGACGCGGGGGGAGAAAAACTGTTTTTT.

The chain recombines TRBV30 with TRBJ1-1; D not resolved. Trimming took off 3 bases at V and 0 bases at J, with 5 bases between the two ends. The CDR3 sequence is 12 residues long. Germline assignment: CDR1 GTSNPN and CDR2 SVGIG (reference sequence). The DNA for the CDR3 is TGTGCCTGGAGCGGGGTGAACACTGAAGCTTTCTTT. Its protein is CAWSGVNTEAFF.

This clonotype has a handful of counts. This chain connects TRBV6-5 to TRBJ1-6; D remains ambiguous. Trimming pared 3 bases from V and 7 bases from J, leaving 10 bases between. CDR1 is MNHEY and CDR2 is SVGAGI in the germline V gene. This CDR3 contains 14 residues. The CDR3 is CASSYRSENSPLHF. CDR3 bases: TGTGCCAGCAGTTATCGTTCGGAGAATTCACCCCTCCACTTT.

This clonotype was counted at least ten times. CDR3 nucleotide sequence: TGCAGTGCTAGAGGACTAGCGGGAAATGAGCAGTTCTTC. It specifies CSARGLAGNEQFF. This chain links TRBV20-1 with TRBJ2-1; 11 nucleotides line up with TRBD2. Germline V gene sequence: CDR1 DFQATT, CDR2 SNEGSKA (reference sequence). This CDR3 has 13 amino acids. V was clipped by 1 base and J by 7 bases; unmatched bases: 0.

This clonotype was counted many times. The chain links TRBV11-1 to TRBJ1-1, with 9 bases matching TRBD1. Germline assignment: CDR1 SGHAT and CDR2 FQDESV (reference sequence). Germline trimming cut 3 bases from V and 11 bases from J; bases unmatched to any gene: 13. The CDR3 has 15 amino acids. The CDR3 nucleotides read TGTGCCAGCAGCTTTAGACCCGGGACAGGGTCAGGGGCTTTCTTT. Amino acids: CASSFRPGTGSGAFF.

The sample holds many counts of this clonotype. The chain carries TRBV30 and TRBJ1-2; no reliable D call. From germline, CDR1 is GTSNPN and CDR2 SVGIG (reference sequence). The germline V and J ends were trimmed by 3 bases and 8 bases, with 16 bases remaining between them. CDR3 length: 13 residues. The CDR3 nucleotides are TGTGCCTGGAGCGACGCCGCCGAGGTGGGCTACACCTTC. Residues: CAWSDAAEVGYTF. Full variable domain (rest looked up from reference TRBV30 and TRBJ1-2): SQTIHQWPATLVQPVGSPLSLECTVEGTSNPNLYWYRQAAGRGLQLLFYSVGIGQISSEVPQNLSASRPQDRQFILSSKKLLLSDSGFYLCAWSDAAEVGYTFGSGTRLTVV.

This clonotype was observed many times. V usage is TRBV7-3 and J usage is TRBJ2-7; the D is unclear. The V gene lost 2 bases and the J gene lost 4 bases, with 15 bases spanning the gap. The CDR3 runs to 15 residues. CDR1 and CDR2 (germline): SGHTA, FQGTGA. This CDR3 is CASSLSQGPSYEQYF. The CDR3 nucleotides read TGTGCCAGCAGCTTATCGCAAGGCCCATCTTACGAGCAGTACTTC. Together with reference TRBV7-3 and TRBJ2-7, the CDR3 gives the full variable domain: GAGVSQTPSNKVTEKGKYVELRCDPISGHTALYWYRQSLGQGPEFLIYFQGTGAADDSGLPNDRFFAVRPEGSVSTLKIQRTERGDSAVYLCASSLSQGPSYEQYFGPGTRLTVT.

This clonotype came up many times. The V gene is TRBV7-9, the J gene TRBJ2-3; 13 positions match TRBD2. V was pared by 5 bases and J by 7 bases, with 12 bases of the junction left unmatched. CDR3 size: 17 residues. Per germline, CDR1 SEHNR and CDR2 FQNEAQ (reference sequence). The CDR3 spells CASSPLTSGGASHTQYF. The DNA for the CDR3 is TGTGCCAGCAGCCCCCTTACTAGCGGGGGGGCCAGCCATACGCAGTATTTT.

This rearrangement joins TRBV28 to TRBJ1-5; TRBD1 aligns across 7 bases. The CDR3 is 14 residues long. Germline CDR1 reads MDHEN; CDR2 reads SYDVKM. J was trimmed by 6 bases and V by 7 bases; bases with no gene match: 9. The CDR3 loop is CASKPGQVRQPQHF. CDR3 nucleotide sequence: TGTGCCAGCAAGCCAGGACAGGTTCGTCAGCCCCAGCATTTT.

This clonotype was found many times. The CDR3 nucleotides read TGTGCCAGCAGCTCCCCTAGCGGGAGTTCCTACGAGCAGTACTTC. Protein: CASSSPSGSSYEQYF. This chain uses TRBV7-2 with TRBJ2-7, with TRBD2 matching over 10 bases. The germline gives CDR1 SGHTA, CDR2 FQGNSA. Losses at the gene ends were 4 bases for V and 1 base for J; bases not matched to a gene: 4. This CDR3 has 15 residues.

This clonotype was counted ten times or more. The chain has TRBV29-1 and TRBJ2-1; 7 nucleotides align to TRBD2. Germline CDR1 SQVTM, CDR2 ANQGSEA. The CDR3 has 13 residues. The V and J ends lost 5 bases and 5 bases, in that order; junction bases with no gene match: 6. CDR3 sequence: CSVQPSGDNEQFF. The CDR3, as DNA: TGCAGCGTTCAGCCTAGCGGAGACAATGAGCAGTTCTTC.

This clonotype has ten or more counts. This chain uses TRBV7-9 with TRBJ2-1, with TRBD1 matching 8 bases. Germline CDR1 and CDR2: SEHNR and FQNEAQ (reference sequence). The CDR3 sequence is 13 residues long. The ends lost 1 base at V and 7 bases at J; junction bases unmatched: 0. CDR3 coding DNA: TGTGCCAGCAGCTTAGGGACAGGGAATGAGCAGTTCTTC. Its translation is CASSLGTGNEQFF.

This clonotype showed up many times. The V and J genes are TRBV7-2 and TRBJ2-2; no clear D gene. Germline lookup yields CDR1 SGHTA and CDR2 FQGNSA. V shed 0 bases and J shed 6 bases, with 11 bases lying between them. This CDR3 has 15 amino acids. The CDR3: CASSLAFGGAGELFF. The DNA for the CDR3 is TGTGCCAGCAGCTTAGCGTTCGGTGGCGCCGGGGAGCTGTTTTTT.

V usage is TRBV7-2 and J usage is TRBJ1-2; TRBD1 matches 7 bases. CDR1 and CDR2 (germline): SGHTA, FQGNSA. After removal of 5 bases from V and 4 bases from J, the junction contained 13 bases not matched to a gene. The CDR3 extends over 16 amino acids. The CDR3 DNA sequence: TGTGCCAGCAGCCAGGGGGGATTAGCAGGGTTCTATGGCTACACCTTC. Translation: CASSQGGLAGFYGYTF.